This T cell receptor (beta chain) was observed in a study of cytomegalovirus exposure and HLA in healthy donors. Points from the study as a whole: Presence/absence analyses treated sequencing depth as roughly uniform across donors.

As for this clone: Its target is not known.

This PCR relied on a set of 60 Vbeta primers and 13 Jbeta primers. Clones were read by immunoSEQ multiplex PCR, and TCRdb kept only the in-frame ones, dropping some. Of some 140,000 clones in the sample, roughly 77% are singletons; the top ten hold roughly 7.1%. Trimming cost V 4 bases and J 10 bases; bases outside gene matches: 6. The CDR3 is 14 amino acids. Germline V CDR1 and CDR2: MNHEY, SMNVEV (reference sequence). The sample comprised PBMCs. The sequence derives from a man aged 25-40 years in good health and CMV-seropositive. The gene calls are TRBV27 and TRBJ1-4; TRBD1 agrees at 10 bases. CDR3 residues: CASSSTGGFGKLFF. CDR3 nucleotide sequence: TGTGCCAGCAGTTCGACAGGGGGCTTCGGAAAACTGTTTTTT. Based on the CDR3 plus reference TRBV27 and TRBJ1-4, the full variable domain is EAQVTQNPRYLITVTGKKLTVTCSQNMNHEYMSWYRQDPGLGLRQIYYSMNVEVTDKGDVPEGYKVSRKEKRNFPLILESPSPNQTSLYFCASSSTGGFGKLFFGSGTQLSVL.